This TCR beta chain was identified during a study of shared clonotypes between healthy human individuals (TCRdb year 2020). Describing the broader study: Three men and a couple of women, aged 18 to 49 years, made up the cohort. The study deeply sequenced blood TCR repertoires of about five healthy adults to estimate repertoire size and the extent of clonotype sharing between individuals. Per donor, three plates each were used for CD4 naive and CD4 memory, two for CD8 naive, and one for CD8 memory. Per donor, leukapheresis produced somewhere between about 0.8 and 9 billion PBMCs. Libraries were prepared and TCR repertoires were sequenced by different laboratories using diverse techniques, in order to increase sequencing depth and limit assay-specific biases. On the study overall, not on this receptor specifically: Naive subsets generally had larger estimated clonotype richness than memory subsets did. Higher generation probabilities were observed for clonotypes shared by all four sorted-subset donors than for non-shared clonotypes. Based on pairwise subsampling, the degree of clonotype sharing among donors was expected to be affected by sequencing depth. Across a few donors, roughly 5.1% of naive CD4, approximately 3.6% of naive CD8, about 2% of memory CD4, and approximately 0.42% of memory CD8 clonotypes were shared. Incomplete sequencing was indicated by rarefaction of sorted-subset datasets, despite the large sequencing depth. Sampling was limited to blood, and TCR repertoires in tissue likely differ from TCR repertoires in blood. Because the study included only a small number of donors, the genetic and exposure-history diversity represented was limited.

Of note for this clone: Which antigen it targets is not known. No per-base quality is available; no much larger clone lies one base away.

Healthy HIV-negative adults with no recently reported acute infections or vaccinations were included as donors. Only Caucasian adults living in Nashville, Tennessee, USA were represented among the donors. CD8 memory samples were composed of magnetically selected CD45RO+ cells combined with CCR7-negative CD45RA+ effector memory (TemRA) cells. Blood was obtained by leukapheresis, after which PBMCs were separated by Ficoll-Histopaque density gradient centrifugation and cryopreserved in liquid nitrogen vapor phase. Purity and quantity of every magnetically sorted T cell population were checked by analytical flow cytometry. From each sorted fraction, genomic DNA was isolated and quantified by UV absorbance on a Nanodrop 2000c. TCR CDR3 regions were amplified from genomic DNA by multiplex PCR using the deep immunoSEQ assay. For each cell subset, the extracted genomic DNA was distributed evenly across all wells of several immunoSEQ 96-well plates, and each plate served as one replicate. For sorted subsets, each replicate PCR was loaded with approximately 190 ng genomic DNA, equivalent to 30,000 to 35,000 T cell genomes. Purified libraries were measured with a Qubit 3.0 fluorometer, size-checked on a Bioanalyzer 2100, and measured again with the KAPA Library Quantification kit. Each immunoSEQ 96-well plate was sequenced on its own single-read 150-cycle Illumina NextSeq 550 flow cell. In the authors' own workflow: The immunoSEQ output contained only junctional sequences without quality scores, so filtering could not match that applied to full-length reads. To assign V/J genes and CDR3, sequences were annotated against IMGT germline references using PyIR, a Python wrapper for IgBLAST v1.9. Any read was removed if the V/J assignment was weak (E-value above 1e-6), the CDR3 was missing, or the read contained stop codons, out-of-frame junctions, or ambiguous translated residues. V3J clonotypes were defined as sequences sharing an identical inferred V gene, J gene, and CDR3 amino acid sequence. To compute the percentage overlap between repertoires, the number of shared unique clonotypes was divided by the size of the smaller repertoire. Repertoire richness was assessed with RTK rarefaction, the Chao1 estimator, and Recon v2.1 estimates of unobserved clonotypes. Generation probabilities for all TCRbeta clonotypes obtained by the gDNA method from a handful of donors were computed using OLGA. This is the immuneACCESS table as TCRdb keeps it, with only in-frame sequences that have V and J called. A part of the clones is gone; compared with another copy, unresolved V genes explain less than half, and the rest is unexplained. Clone size and V and J calls were adopted from that table, with D and trimming inferred from the DNA. The sample data list roughly 410,000 clones, and roughly 96% of these were observed just once. The top ten clonotypes cover about 0.32% of the sample.

CDR3 length: 12 amino acids, cysteine to phenylalanine. Only the CDR3 DNA is retained, 36 bases long and in frame from the first base. V loses 5 bases, J loses 6 bases, and the germline ends lie 7 bases apart. CDR1 and CDR2, per the germline V gene, are SGHTA and FQGNSA. The V and J genes are TRBV7-2 and TRBJ2-2, with the D gene not confidently named. Sequenced sample: memory CD8+ T cells sorted from blood. In the paper's terms, the cell subset or site label means: CD45RO+ cells pooled with CCR7-negative TemRA cells. The receptor was derived from a man aged 25-40 years in good health. The DNA is TGTGCCAGCAGCCCTAGGTCCGGGGAGCTGTTTTTT. Its protein product is CASSPRSGELFF. The full variable domain, completed from the reference TRBV7-2 and TRBJ2-2 proteins outside the CDR3, reads GAGVSQSPSNKVTEKGKDVELRCDPISGHTALYWYRQSLGQGLEFLIYFQGNSAPDKSGLPSDRFSAERTGGSVSTLTIQRTQQEDSAVYLCASSPRSGELFFGEGSRLTVL.